The 11 T cell receptor beta chains reported below all come from one sample, sequenced in a study of cytomegalovirus exposure and HLA in healthy donors. Vbeta (60) and Jbeta (13) primers were used in the PCR. This table comes from immunoSEQ multiplex PCR, and its TCRdb copy is limited to in-frame clones, with some not included. The sample holds roughly 100,000 clones, roughly 70% seen once. Sequencing was performed on PBMCs. These TCRs come from a male donor in good health and CMV-seropositive.

V gene TRBV5-4 combines with J gene TRBJ1-2; a weak D match, TRBD1 (6 bases). V dropped 2 bases and J dropped 1 base, with 9 bases sitting between them. Germline-derived CDR1 and CDR2 are SGHNT and YYREEE (reference sequence). There are 14 residues in the CDR3. CDR3 sequence (DNA): TGTGCCAGCAGCTTAAAACAGGGTAACTATGGCTACACCTTC. Protein sequence: CASSLKQGNYGYTF. The full variable domain, its missing parts supplied by reference TRBV5-4 and TRBJ1-2, is ETGVTQSPTHLIKTRGQQVTLRCSSQSGHNTVSWYQQALGQGPQFIFQYYREEENGRGNFPPRFSGLQFPNYSSELNVNALELDDSALYLCASSLKQGNYGYTFGSGTRLTVV.

This sequence joins TRBV10-3 and TRBJ1-2; 7 nucleotides align to TRBD1. Germline CDR1 and CDR2: ENHRY and SYGVKD. The CDR3 totals 15 residues. The J segment lost 2 bases and the V segment lost 5 bases, leaving 8 bases of the junction unmatched. DNA of the CDR3: TGTGCCATCAGTAAACAGGGGAAGGTAAACTATGGCTACACCTTC. This sequence encodes CAISKQGKVNYGYTF.

The V gene is TRBV30, the J gene TRBJ1-2; D gene uncertain. V was shortened by 4 bases and J by 0 bases, with 9 bases between the two germline ends. The CDR3 loop spans 13 amino acids. Germline lookup yields CDR1 GTSNPN and CDR2 SVGIG (reference sequence). CDR3 loop: CAWTDTSNYGYTF. DNA of the CDR3: TGTGCCTGGACTGACACGTCTAACTATGGCTACACCTTC.

Only one count was recorded for this clone. This chain connects TRBV7-3 to TRBJ2-5; 10 positions agree with TRBD2. V trimming: 4 bases; J trimming: 2 bases; junction bases outside the gene matches: 7. Germline V lookup: CDR1 SGHTA, CDR2 FQGTGA. The CDR3 length is 16 residues. CDR3 amino acids: CASSSDFSGGQETQYF. CDR3 DNA sequence: TGTGCCAGCAGCTCGGACTTTAGCGGGGGGCAAGAGACCCAGTACTTC.

This chain joins TRBV12-1 and TRBJ2-3; the table's D call, TRBD2, has no DNA check behind it. TRBV12-1 is recorded as a pseudogene. This CDR3 contains 16 residues. This chain's CDR3 is CASSFGPRRPTDTQYF. The DNA for the CDR3 is TGTGCCAGCAGCTTTGGACCTAGGAGACCAACAGATACGCAGTATTTT.

The genes are TRBV9 and TRBJ2-2; D unclear. This CDR3 has 12 residues. Deletions cut 3 bases from V and 7 bases from J, with 7 bases between. CDR1 SGDLS and CDR2 YYNGEE come from the germline V gene. The CDR3 sequence is CASSGLSGELFF. The CDR3 nucleotides are TGTGCCAGCAGCGGCCTCAGCGGGGAGCTGTTTTTT.

This clone was recorded once. CDR3 bases: TGCAGCGTCTCGACAGGGGACTACTCCTACGAGCAGTACTTC. Encoded protein: CSVSTGDYSYEQYF. V usage is TRBV29-1 and J usage is TRBJ2-7; TRBD1 might be the D (8 bases). CDR3 length: 14 residues. Germline lookup yields CDR1 SQVTM and CDR2 ANQGSEA. Trimming removed 6 bases at V and 0 bases at J, with 15 bases between.

V is TRBV7-2 and J is TRBJ2-7, with D possibly matching TRBD2 (5 bases). V shed 5 bases and J shed 3 bases, with 14 bases lying between them. From germline, CDR1 is SGHTA and CDR2 FQGNSA. CDR3 size: 14 residues. DNA of the CDR3: TGTGCCAGCAGCCTTCGGATCGGGGTCTACGAGCAGTACTTC. This encodes CASSLRIGVYEQYF.

The CDR3 protein is CASRSGQGAIQPQHF. CDR3 nucleotide sequence: TGTGCCAGCAGATCGGGACAGGGGGCAATTCAGCCCCAGCATTTT. J is TRBJ1-5 and V is TRBV7-3, with 12 bases identical to TRBD1. V shed 6 bases and J 6 bases; nucleotides not matched to a gene: 6. Germline loops: CDR1 SGHTA, CDR2 FQGTGA. The CDR3 runs 15 residues.

The gene calls are TRBV6-6 and TRBJ2-7; tentatively, D is TRBD2 (5 bases). The germline V and J ends were trimmed by 6 bases and 3 bases, with 12 bases remaining between them. CDR3 length: 13 residues. CDR1 and CDR2 (germline): MNHNY, SVGAGI (reference sequence). The CDR3 bases are TGTGCCAGCAGCAAGGGAGTGGGCTACGAGCAGTACTTC. Amino acid sequence: CASSKGVGYEQYF.

The rearrangement links TRBV7-9 to TRBJ2-3, with D unclear. This CDR3 has 11 amino acids. Trimming left V 5 bases short and J 7 bases short, with 7 bases between. Germline V lookup: CDR1 SEHNR, CDR2 FQNEAQ (reference sequence). Here the CDR3 reads CASSLPNTQYF. CDR3 nucleotides: TGTGCCAGCAGCCTACCTAATACGCAGTATTTT.